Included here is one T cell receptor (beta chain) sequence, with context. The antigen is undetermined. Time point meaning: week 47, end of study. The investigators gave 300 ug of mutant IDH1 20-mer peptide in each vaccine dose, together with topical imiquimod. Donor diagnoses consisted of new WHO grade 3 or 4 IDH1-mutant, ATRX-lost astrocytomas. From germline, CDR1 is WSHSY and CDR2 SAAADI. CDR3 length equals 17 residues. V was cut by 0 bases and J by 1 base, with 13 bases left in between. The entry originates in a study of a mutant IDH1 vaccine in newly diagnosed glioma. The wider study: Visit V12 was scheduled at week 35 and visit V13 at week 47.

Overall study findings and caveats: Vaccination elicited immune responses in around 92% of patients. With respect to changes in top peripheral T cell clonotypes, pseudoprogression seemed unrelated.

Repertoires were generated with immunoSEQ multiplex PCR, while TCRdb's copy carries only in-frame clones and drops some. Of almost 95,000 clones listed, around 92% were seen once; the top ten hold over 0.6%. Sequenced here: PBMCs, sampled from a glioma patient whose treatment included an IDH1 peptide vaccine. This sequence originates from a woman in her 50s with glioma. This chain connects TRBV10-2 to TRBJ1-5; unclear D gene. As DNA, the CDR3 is TGCGCCAGCAGTGAGTCGACGTACAGATACAGCAATCAGCCCCAGCATTTT. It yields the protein CASSESTYRYSNQPQHF.